Shown below are 12 T cell receptor beta chains from a single sample sequenced in a study of T cells of healthy individuals. Using its own MiXCR run on the 5' RACE reads, TCRdb lists one record per CDR3 protein. The sample lists about 53,000 distinct CDR3 sequences, roughly 14% occurring once. The receptors originated from a human donor in good health.

The chain combines TRBV28 with TRBJ1-3; D gene unclear. CDR3 size: 15 residues. The germline V and J ends were trimmed by 3 bases and 0 bases, with 9 bases remaining between them. The germline V gene has CDR1 MDHEN and CDR2 SYDVKM. CDR3 loop: CASSFLVPSGNTIYF. CDR3 nucleotides: TGTGCCAGCAGTTTTTTAGTCCCCTCTGGAAACACCATATATTTT.

This clonotype was observed a few times. J is TRBJ2-7 and V is TRBV10-3; D assignment may be TRBD1 or TRBD2 (5 bases each). The CDR3 runs 13 residues. The V gene lost 10 bases and the J gene lost 0 bases, with 13 bases spanning the gap. CDR1 and CDR2 (germline): ENHRY, SYGVKD. In nucleotides, the CDR3 is TGTGCCACCCGACGGGGCCTCTCCTACGAGCAGTACTTC. It specifies CATRRGLSYEQYF.

This clonotype was found many times. This sequence joins TRBV5-8 and TRBJ1-6, with D uncertain. This CDR3 region has 15 residues. The germline gives CDR1 SGHTS, CDR2 YDEGEE. The V gene lost 3 bases and the J gene lost 2 bases, with 9 bases spanning the gap. CDR3 residues: CASSSGRTYNSPLHF. In nucleotides, the CDR3 is TGTGCCAGCAGCTCAGGACGGACCTATAATTCACCCCTCCACTTT.

This clonotype was seen many times. The chain links TRBV6-5 to TRBJ2-2; 10 bases align to TRBD2. CDR1 and CDR2 (germline): MNHEY, SVGAGI. With V trimmed by 4 bases and J by 2 bases, 13 bases remained unmatched. CDR3 length: 19 residues. Here the CDR3 reads CASSSLGPTSGSNTGELFF. DNA of the CDR3: TGTGCCAGCAGTTCCCTAGGGCCGACTAGCGGGTCCAACACCGGGGAGCTGTTTTTT.

This clonotype was recorded many times. This chain joins TRBV5-6 and TRBJ2-7, with 8 bases lining up with TRBD2. Unmatched junction bases numbered 10, after V lost 4 bases and J lost 4 bases. The CDR3 extends over 15 amino acids. Per the germline V gene, CDR1 is SGHDT and CDR2 is YYEEEE. In DNA, the CDR3 is TGTGCCAGCAGCCCCGGGGGGGACGGGAGATACGAGCAGTACTTC. Residues: CASSPGGDGRYEQYF.

In its sample, this clonotype was seen many times. The rearrangement links TRBV7-6 to TRBJ2-1; TRBD2 matches at 10 bases. The V gene end was trimmed by 5 bases and the J gene end by 7 bases; junction bases not matched to a gene: 5. Looked up from germline, CDR1 is SGHVS and CDR2 is FNYEAQ. The CDR3 spans 14 residues. The CDR3 coding sequence is TGTGCCAGCAGCCAAGCGGGGGGGCCTAATGAGCAGTTCTTC. Protein: CASSQAGGPNEQFF.

This clonotype was observed many times. This sequence joins TRBV7-6 and TRBJ2-5; D is ambiguous. Trimming pared 5 bases from V and 7 bases from J, leaving 14 bases between. The CDR3 spans 13 residues. Germline CDR1 is SGHVS and CDR2 is FNYEAQ. CDR3 sequence reads: CASSPTWVATQYF. The CDR3 DNA sequence: TGTGCCAGCAGCCCGACTTGGGTCGCGACCCAGTACTTC.

This clonotype was detected a few times. The V gene is TRBV20-1, the J gene TRBJ1-1; D is possibly TRBD1 (6 bases). Deletions cut 3 bases from V and 0 bases from J, with 8 bases between. Per germline, CDR1 DFQATT and CDR2 SNEGSKA (reference sequence). This CDR3 is 13 amino acids long. This CDR3 is CSARDRLNTEAFF. The DNA of the CDR3 is TGCAGTGCTAGGGACAGATTGAACACTGAAGCTTTCTTT.

The rearrangement joins TRBV7-3 to TRBJ2-5; D gene ambiguous. With 0 bases removed from V and 2 bases from J, the gap between germline ends came to 10 bases. The CDR3 has 15 residues. Germline lookup yields CDR1 SGHTA and CDR2 FQGTGA. The CDR3 coding sequence is TGTGCCAGCAGCTTAACGGGAAGTTTGCAAGAGACCCAGTACTTC. Its translation: CASSLTGSLQETQYF.

At least ten counts were recorded for this clonotype. The rearrangement links TRBV15 to TRBJ1-6, with D perhaps TRBD1 (5 bases). CDR3 length equals 13 residues. The ends were cut back, 6 bases at V and 9 bases at J, with 12 bases in the middle. Germline loops: CDR1 LNHNV, CDR2 YYDKDF (reference sequence). CDR3 sequence: CATSAVGRSPLHF. The CDR3, as DNA: TGTGCCACCAGTGCAGTGGGGCGTTCACCCCTCCACTTT.

The chain joins TRBV20-1 to TRBJ2-2, with TRBD2 as a possible D gene (6 bases). Germline V gene lookup returns CDR1 DFQATT and CDR2 SNEGSKA (reference sequence). V was trimmed by 5 bases and J by 0 bases, leaving 13 bases between them. The CDR3 is made up of 15 amino acids. CDR3 loop: CSARGEAANTGELFF. For the CDR3, the DNA is TGCAGTGCTCGCGGGGAAGCCGCGAACACCGGGGAGCTGTTTTTT.

This clonotype was seen ten or more times. The gene calls are TRBV20-1 and TRBJ2-2, with a possible D match to TRBD1 (6 bases). The CDR3 runs to 14 residues. V was trimmed by 5 bases and J by 0 bases, leaving 10 bases between them. Looked up from germline, CDR1 is DFQATT and CDR2 is SNEGSKA (reference sequence). The CDR3 protein is CSAQRTANTGELFF. The CDR3 DNA follows: TGCAGTGCTCAGAGGACAGCGAACACCGGGGAGCTGTTTTTT.